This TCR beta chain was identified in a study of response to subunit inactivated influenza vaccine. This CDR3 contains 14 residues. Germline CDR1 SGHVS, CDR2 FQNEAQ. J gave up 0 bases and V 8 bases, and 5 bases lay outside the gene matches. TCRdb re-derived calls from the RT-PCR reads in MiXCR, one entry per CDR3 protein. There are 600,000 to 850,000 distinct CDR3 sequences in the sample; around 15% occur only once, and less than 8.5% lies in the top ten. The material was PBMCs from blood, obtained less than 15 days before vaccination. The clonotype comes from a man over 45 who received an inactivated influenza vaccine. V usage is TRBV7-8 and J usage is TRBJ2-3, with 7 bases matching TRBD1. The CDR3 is CASLQTGSTDTQYF. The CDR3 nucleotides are TGTGCCAGCCTGCAGACAGGGAGCACAGATACGCAGTATTTT.